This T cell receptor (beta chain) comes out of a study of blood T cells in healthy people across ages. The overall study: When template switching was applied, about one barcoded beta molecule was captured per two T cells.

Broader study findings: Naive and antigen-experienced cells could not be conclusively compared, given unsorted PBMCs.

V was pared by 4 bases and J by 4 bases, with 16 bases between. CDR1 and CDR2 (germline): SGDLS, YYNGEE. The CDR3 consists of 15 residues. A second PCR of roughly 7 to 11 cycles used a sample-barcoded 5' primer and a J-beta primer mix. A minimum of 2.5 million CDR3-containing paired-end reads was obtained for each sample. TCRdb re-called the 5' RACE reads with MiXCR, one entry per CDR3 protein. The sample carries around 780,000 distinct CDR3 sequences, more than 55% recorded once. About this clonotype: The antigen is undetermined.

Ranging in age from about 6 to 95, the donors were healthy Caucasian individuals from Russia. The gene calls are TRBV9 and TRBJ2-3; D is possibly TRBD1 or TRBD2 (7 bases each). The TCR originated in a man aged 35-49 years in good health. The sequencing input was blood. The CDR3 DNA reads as TGTGCCAGCAGCATACAGGGGAGGGCCCCAGATACGCAGTATTTT. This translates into CASSIQGRAPDTQYF. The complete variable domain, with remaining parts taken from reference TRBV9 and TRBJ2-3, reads DSGVTQTPKHLITATGQRVTLRCSPRSGDLSVYWYQQSLDQGLQFLIQYYNGEERAKGNILERFSAQQFPDLHSELNLSSLELGDSALYFCASSIQGRAPDTQYFGPGTRLTVL.